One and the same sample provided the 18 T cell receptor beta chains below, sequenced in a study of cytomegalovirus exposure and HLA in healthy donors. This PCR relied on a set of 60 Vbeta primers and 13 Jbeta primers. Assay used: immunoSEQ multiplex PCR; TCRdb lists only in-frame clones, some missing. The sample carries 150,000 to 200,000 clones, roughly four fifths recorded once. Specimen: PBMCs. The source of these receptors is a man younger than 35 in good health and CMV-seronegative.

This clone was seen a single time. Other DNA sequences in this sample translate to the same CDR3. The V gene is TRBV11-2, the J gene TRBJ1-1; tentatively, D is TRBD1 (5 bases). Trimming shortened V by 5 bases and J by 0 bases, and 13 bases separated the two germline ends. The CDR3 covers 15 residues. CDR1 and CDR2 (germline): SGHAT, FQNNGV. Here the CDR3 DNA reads TGTGCCAGCAGCACCCGGGGGGGTATGAACACTGAAGCTTTCTTT. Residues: CASSTRGGMNTEAFF.

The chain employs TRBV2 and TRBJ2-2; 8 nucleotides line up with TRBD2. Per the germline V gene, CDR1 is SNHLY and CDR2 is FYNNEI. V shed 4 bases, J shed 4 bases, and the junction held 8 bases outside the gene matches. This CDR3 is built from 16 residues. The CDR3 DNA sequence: TGTGCCAGCAGTGGACGTGACGGGAGGGCCACCGGGGAGCTGTTTTTT. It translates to CASSGRDGRATGELFF.

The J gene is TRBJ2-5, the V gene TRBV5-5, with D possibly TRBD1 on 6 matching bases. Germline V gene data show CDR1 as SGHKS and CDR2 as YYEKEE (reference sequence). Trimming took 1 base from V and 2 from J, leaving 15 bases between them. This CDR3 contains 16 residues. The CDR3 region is CASSLSGALNQETQYF. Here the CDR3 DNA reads TGTGCCAGCAGCTTGTCAGGGGCGCTCAATCAAGAGACCCAGTACTTC. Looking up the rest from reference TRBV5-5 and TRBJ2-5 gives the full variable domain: DAGVTQSPTHLIKTRGQQVTLRCSPISGHKSVSWYQQVLGQGPQFIFQYYEKEERGRGNFPDRFSARQFPNYSSELNVNALLLGDSALYLCASSLSGALNQETQYFGPGTRLLVL.

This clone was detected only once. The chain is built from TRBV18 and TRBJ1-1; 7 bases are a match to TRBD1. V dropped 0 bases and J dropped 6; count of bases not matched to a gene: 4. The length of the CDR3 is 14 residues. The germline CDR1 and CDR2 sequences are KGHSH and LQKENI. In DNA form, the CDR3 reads TGTGCCAGCTCACCACCAAACAGGGGACCTGAAGCTTTCTTT. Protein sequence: CASSPPNRGPEAFF.

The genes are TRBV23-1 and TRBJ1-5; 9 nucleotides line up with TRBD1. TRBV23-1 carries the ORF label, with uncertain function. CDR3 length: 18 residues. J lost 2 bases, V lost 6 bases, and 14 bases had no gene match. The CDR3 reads CASRPGQGAKWGNQPQHF. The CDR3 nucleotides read TGCGCCAGCAGACCGGGACAGGGAGCTAAATGGGGCAATCAGCCCCAGCATTTT.

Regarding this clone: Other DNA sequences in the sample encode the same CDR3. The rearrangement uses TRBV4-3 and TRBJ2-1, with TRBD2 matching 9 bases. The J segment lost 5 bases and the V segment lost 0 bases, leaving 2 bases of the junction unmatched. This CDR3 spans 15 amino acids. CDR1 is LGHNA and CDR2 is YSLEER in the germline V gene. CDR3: CASSQEGGRDNEQFF. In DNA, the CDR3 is TGCGCCAGCAGCCAAGAAGGCGGGAGGGACAATGAGCAGTTCTTC.

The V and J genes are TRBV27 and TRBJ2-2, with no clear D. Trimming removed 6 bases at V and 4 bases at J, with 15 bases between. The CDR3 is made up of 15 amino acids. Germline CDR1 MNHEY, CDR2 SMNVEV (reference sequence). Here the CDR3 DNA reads TGTGCCAGCAGCTCCGCCGGAGATTCCACCGGGGAGCTGTTTTTT. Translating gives CASSSAGDSTGELFF.

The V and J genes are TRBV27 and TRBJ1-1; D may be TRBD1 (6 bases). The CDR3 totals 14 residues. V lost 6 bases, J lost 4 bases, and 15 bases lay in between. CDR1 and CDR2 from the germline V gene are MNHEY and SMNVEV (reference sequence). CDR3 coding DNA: TGTGCCAGCAGCCGACAGGCGTTATCCACTGAAGCTTTCTTT. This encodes CASSRQALSTEAFF.

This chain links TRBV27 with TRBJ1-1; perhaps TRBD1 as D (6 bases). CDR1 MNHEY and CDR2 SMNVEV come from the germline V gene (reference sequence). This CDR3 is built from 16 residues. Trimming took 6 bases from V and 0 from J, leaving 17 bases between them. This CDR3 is CASRLGVGGLNTEAFF. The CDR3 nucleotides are TGTGCCAGCAGGCTAGGGGTTGGGGGCCTGAACACTGAAGCTTTCTTT.

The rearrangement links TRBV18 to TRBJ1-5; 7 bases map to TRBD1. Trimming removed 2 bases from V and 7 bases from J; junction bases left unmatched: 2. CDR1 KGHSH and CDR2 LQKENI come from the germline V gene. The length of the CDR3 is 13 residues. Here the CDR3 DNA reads TGTGCCAGCTCACCAGCGGACAGGCAGCCCCAGCATTTT. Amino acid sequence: CASSPADRQPQHF.

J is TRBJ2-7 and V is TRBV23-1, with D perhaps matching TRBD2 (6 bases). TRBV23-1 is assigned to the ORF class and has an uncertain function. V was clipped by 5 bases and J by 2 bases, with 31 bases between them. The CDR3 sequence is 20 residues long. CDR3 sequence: CASSTNQERVWRDCAYEQYF. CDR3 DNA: TGCGCCAGCAGTACCAATCAGGAAAGGGTTTGGAGGGACTGTGCCTACGAGCAGTACTTC.

The CDR3 DNA reads TGCGCCAGCAGCCAAGAGACGCGGGAGTTGGATGAGCAGTTCTTC. Encoded protein: CASSQETRELDEQFF. The V call is TRBV4-3, the J call TRBJ2-1, with 7 bases aligning to TRBD2. J was trimmed by 8 bases and V by 0 bases; bases with no gene match: 7. Germline V gene sequence: CDR1 LGHNA, CDR2 YSLEER. The CDR3 consists of 15 residues.

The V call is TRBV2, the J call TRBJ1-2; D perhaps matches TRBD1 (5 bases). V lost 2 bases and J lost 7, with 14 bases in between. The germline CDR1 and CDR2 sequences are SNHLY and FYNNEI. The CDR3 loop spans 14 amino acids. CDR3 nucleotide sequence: TGTGCCAGCAGTGAACTTGGACAAGCCGGTGGCTACACCTTC. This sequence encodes CASSELGQAGGYTF.

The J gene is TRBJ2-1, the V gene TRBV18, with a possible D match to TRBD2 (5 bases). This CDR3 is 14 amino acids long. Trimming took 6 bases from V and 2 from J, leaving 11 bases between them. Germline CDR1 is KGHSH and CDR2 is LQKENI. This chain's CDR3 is CASSYAGPYNEQFF. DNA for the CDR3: TGTGCCAGCTCCTATGCGGGTCCCTACAATGAGCAGTTCTTC. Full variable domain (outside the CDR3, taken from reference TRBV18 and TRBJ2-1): NAGVMQNPRHLVRRRGQEARLRCSPMKGHSHVYWYRQLPEEGLKFMVYLQKENIIDESGMPKERFSAEFPKEGPSILRIQQVVRGDSAAYFCASSYAGPYNEQFFGPGTRLTVL.

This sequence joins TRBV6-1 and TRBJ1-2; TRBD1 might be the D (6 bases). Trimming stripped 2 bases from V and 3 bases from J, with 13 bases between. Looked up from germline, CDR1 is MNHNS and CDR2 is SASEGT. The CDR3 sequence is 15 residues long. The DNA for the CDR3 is TGTGCCAGCAGTGAATATGCTGCAGGGGACTATGGCTACACCTTC. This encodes CASSEYAAGDYGYTF.

Here the CDR3 DNA reads TGTGCCAGCACCCTTGGGACTTCCTACGAGCAGTACTTC. It encodes CASTLGTSYEQYF. The chain joins TRBV28 to TRBJ2-5; D perhaps matches TRBD2 (6 bases). The J call may be in error: the DNA end matches TRBJ2-7 better. Germline V gene lookup returns CDR1 MDHEN and CDR2 SYDVKM. CDR3 length: 13 amino acids.

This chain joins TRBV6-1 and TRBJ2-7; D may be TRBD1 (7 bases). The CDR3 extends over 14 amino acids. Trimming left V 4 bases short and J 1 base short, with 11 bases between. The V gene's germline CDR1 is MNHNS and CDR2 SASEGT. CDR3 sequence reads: CASSVSGGSYEQYF. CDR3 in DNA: TGTGCCAGCAGTGTTTCAGGGGGGTCCTACGAGCAGTACTTC.

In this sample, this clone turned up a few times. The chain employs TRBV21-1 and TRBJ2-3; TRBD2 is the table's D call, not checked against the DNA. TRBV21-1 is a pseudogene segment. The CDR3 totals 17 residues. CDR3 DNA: TGTGCCAGCAGGCCAGAGGGCGGGAGGGCCCGAACAGATACGCAGTATTTT. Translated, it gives CASRPEGGRARTDTQYF.